The 8 T cell receptor beta chains below come from one sample, sequenced in a study of T cell responses to AZD1222 COVID-19 vaccine. Profiled with immunoSEQ multiplex PCR; TCRdb holds only in-frame clones, not every one. The repertoire includes 110,000 to 150,000 clones, 90% to 95% of them detected once, and 9.1% sits in the top ten. The sample consisted of peripheral blood, taken on day 0 of AZD1222 vaccination. Receptor source: an adult in good health.

This clone has only one observation. This chain uses TRBV18 with TRBJ2-3; D not resolved. The CDR3 consists of 16 residues. V was shortened by 6 bases and J by 2 bases, with 18 bases between the two germline ends. The V gene's germline CDR1 is KGHSH and CDR2 LQKENI. Here the CDR3 reads CASSRETPGYTDTQYF. The CDR3 region has the DNA TGTGCCAGCTCGCGTGAAACCCCCGGGTACACAGATACGCAGTATTTT.

This clone was counted a single time. The rearrangement uses TRBV5-5 and TRBJ1-5; D ambiguous. Germline V gene sequence: CDR1 SGHKS, CDR2 YYEKEE (reference sequence). The V end lost 0 bases, the J end lost 6 bases, and 13 bases lay between the germline ends. The CDR3 totals 15 residues. The CDR3 bases are TGTGCCAGCAGCTTGGCTTTGGTCCTACCTCAGCCCCAGCATTTT. Protein product: CASSLALVLPQPQHF.

This chain joins TRBV6-6 and TRBJ1-2; D may be TRBD1 (6 bases). V lost 5 bases to trimming and J lost 5 bases, with 21 bases between them. Germline V gene sequence: CDR1 MNHNY, CDR2 SVGAGI (reference sequence). This CDR3 is built from 16 residues. Here the CDR3 DNA reads TGTGCCAGCAGTACCCAGACGGGACACTTTTCGTATGGCTACACCTTC. Translating gives CASSTQTGHFSYGYTF.

The rearrangement uses TRBV9 and TRBJ2-5; D perhaps matches TRBD2 (6 bases). The V gene lost 4 bases and the J gene lost 5 bases, with 21 bases spanning the gap. The length of the CDR3 is 16 residues. CDR1 and CDR2 (germline): SGDLS, YYNGEE. The DNA of the CDR3 is TGTGCCAGCAGCACAGAGGGGACTCCCGAGGCGGAGACCCAGTACTTC. Its translation: CASSTEGTPEAETQYF.

V gene TRBV30 combines with J gene TRBJ1-1; 8 bases match TRBD1. CDR1 is GTSNPN, CDR2 SVGIG, per germline (reference sequence). The CDR3 loop spans 14 amino acids. With 2 bases clipped from V and 3 bases from J, the junction kept 5 bases outside the gene matches. The CDR3 coding sequence is TGTGCCTGGAGTAGAGGACAGGGTCACACTGAAGCTTTCTTT. Translated: CAWSRGQGHTEAFF. The full variable domain, with the rest looked up from reference TRBV30 and TRBJ1-1, is SQTIHQWPATLVQPVGSPLSLECTVEGTSNPNLYWYRQAAGRGLQLLFYSVGIGQISSEVPQNLSASRPQDRQFILSSKKLLLSDSGFYLCAWSRGQGHTEAFFGQGTRLTVV.

This chain joins TRBV23-1 and TRBJ2-3; 7 positions match TRBD2. TRBV23-1 is an ORF, with its function uncertain. J was trimmed by 7 bases and V by 0 bases; bases with no gene match: 4. CDR3 length: 14 residues. The CDR3: CASSQSGGEHTQYF. The CDR3 DNA sequence: TGCGCCAGCAGTCAATCGGGGGGGGAACATACGCAGTATTTT.

This clone appeared once. The genes are TRBV12-2 and TRBJ2-5. TRBV12-2 is a pseudogene segment. CDR3 length: 17 amino acids. CDR3 sequence: CASRLEVGRADQETQYF. In nucleotides, the CDR3 is TGTGCAAGTCGCTTAGAAGTAGGTAGGGCCGACCAAGAGACCCAGTACTTC.

The J gene is TRBJ1-1, the V gene TRBV19; D call uncertain. The ends were cut back, 6 bases at V and 5 bases at J, with 13 bases in the middle. The CDR3 is made up of 13 amino acids. Germline values: CDR1 LNHDA, CDR2 SQIVND (reference sequence). The CDR3 here is CASRAGRWTEAFF. In nucleotides, the CDR3 is TGTGCCAGTAGAGCCGGGCGATGGACTGAAGCTTTCTTT. Combining the CDR3 with reference TRBV19 and TRBJ1-1 gives the whole variable domain DGGITQSPKYLFRKEGQNVTLSCEQNLNHDAMYWYRQDPGQGLRLIYYSQIVNDFQKGDIAEGYSVSREKKESFPLTVTSAQKNPTAFYLCASRAGRWTEAFFGQGTRLTVV.